What follows are 6 T cell receptor beta chains derived from one specimen sequenced in a study of OX40 agonist ivuxolimab in advanced cancers. TCRdb keeps only in-frame clones here, not all; method: immunoSEQ multiplex PCR. Among some 85,000 clones listed, roughly 84% were seen once. The material was CD4+ or CD8+ T cells sorted from blood, obtained in a trial of the OX40 agonist ivuxolimab. The receptors were sampled from an adult with an advanced solid tumor such as melanoma, head and neck, liver or kidney cancer.

The chain combines TRBV7-8 with TRBJ2-7, with a tentative D call TRBD1 (5 bases). The length of the CDR3 is 15 residues. With 5 bases removed from V and 7 bases from J, the gap between germline ends came to 21 bases. The germline gives CDR1 SGHVS, CDR2 FQNEAQ. In DNA, the CDR3 is TGTGCCAGCAGCCCGATCGGATGGGGCGGACGAGAGCAGTACTTC. It yields the protein CASSPIGWGGREQYF. Variable domain in full (rest from reference TRBV7-8 and TRBJ2-7): GAGVSQSPRYKVAKRGQDVALRCDPISGHVSLFWYQQALGQGPEFLTYFQNEAQLDKSGLPSDRFFAERPEGSVSTLKIQRTQQEDSAVYLCASSPIGWGGREQYFGPGTRLTVT.

V and J are TRBV27 and TRBJ2-2; D not resolved. From germline, CDR1 is MNHEY and CDR2 SMNVEV (reference sequence). This CDR3 contains 13 residues. Deletions cut 2 bases from V and 6 bases from J, with 7 bases between. Here the CDR3 reads CASSLIVAGELFF. CDR3 nucleotide sequence: TGTGCCAGCAGTTTAATAGTGGCCGGGGAGCTGTTTTTT.

The chain links TRBV11-1 to TRBJ1-2; possibly TRBD1 for D (5 bases). The CDR3 contains 13 residues. V was cut by 5 bases and J by 8 bases, with 15 bases left in between. CDR1 is SGHAT and CDR2 is FQDESV in the germline V gene (reference sequence). CDR3 region: CASSLGHELGYTF. The CDR3 DNA is TGTGCCAGCAGCCTCGGACACGAGCTCGGCTACACCTTC.

V usage is TRBV10-1 and J usage is TRBJ1-6; D is ambiguous. The CDR3 runs to 15 residues. V was shortened by 4 bases and J by 7 bases, with 14 bases between the two germline ends. Germline V gene data show CDR1 as WNHNN and CDR2 as SYGVQD (reference sequence). This chain's CDR3 is CASSAMVPRNSPLHF. CDR3 nucleotides: TGCGCCAGCAGTGCGATGGTCCCGAGAAATTCACCCCTCCACTTT.

The chain couples TRBV5-1 to TRBJ1-1, with D hard to call. This CDR3 contains 13 residues. V lost 3 bases, J lost 5 bases, and 11 bases lay in between. Germline CDR1 reads SGHRS; CDR2 reads YFSETQ. CDR3 nucleotides: TGCGCCAGCAGCTCCTTCGAGGGAACTGAAGCTTTCTTT. Amino acid sequence: CASSSFEGTEAFF.

This rearrangement joins TRBV14 to TRBJ1-2; no clear D. CDR1 and CDR2 (germline): SGHDN, FVKESK. The length of the CDR3 is 14 residues. V lost 0 bases to trimming and J lost 0 bases, with 5 bases between them. The CDR3 is CASSQDRTNYGYTF. In DNA, the CDR3 is TGTGCCAGCAGCCAAGACCGGACTAACTATGGCTACACCTTC.